The source of this T cell receptor (beta chain) is a study of T cells after yellow fever vaccination. This clonotype was counted a few times. Its antigen is currently unknown. The CDR3 consists of 16 residues. The germline V gene encodes CDR1 KGHDR and CDR2 SFDVKD. V gave up 3 bases and J gave up 7 bases; unmatched junction bases: 8. Whole-study results and caveats: Clonotype sharing between CD4 and CD8 compartments was small.

5'RACE template switching generated TCR cDNA, adding a universal primer site and UMIs. TCRdb processed the 5' RACE reads anew with MiXCR; each CDR3 protein has one entry. The sample carries hundreds of thousands of distinct CDR3 sequences, around 16% recorded once. The rearrangement joins TRBV24-1 to TRBJ1-4, with 9 bases that match TRBD1. This TCR was sampled from a man between 18 and 29 years old who received the YFV17D yellow fever vaccine. This specimen consisted of PBMCs, obtained about 5 days after the first yellow fever vaccination. CDR3 region: CATSDAGQGRREKLFF. The CDR3 DNA reads as TGTGCCACCAGTGATGCCGGACAGGGGCGTCGTGAAAAACTGTTTTTT.